This T cell receptor beta chain was sequenced for a study of cytomegalovirus exposure and HLA in healthy donors. CDR1 is MNHEY, CDR2 SVGAGI, per germline. The CDR3 loop spans 15 amino acids. Between the trimmed V and J ends, which lost 1 base and 3 bases, there was a span of 9 bases. Amplification used 60 Vbeta primers and 13 Jbeta primers. Per the original methods: In a later analysis, of around 85 million unique beta chains, 9 million to 11 million appeared in at least two donors. The repertoire was sequenced with immunoSEQ multiplex PCR; TCRdb's copy has only in-frame clones and lacks some. The D gene and trimming were derived from the DNA, and the V and J assignments and clone size from that table. The sample holds roughly 100,000 clones, approximately 70% seen once. The study, taken as a whole, reports: With later analysis, a missense DCLRE1C variant became linked to TCR beta V- and J-gene trimming.

As regards this clone: The antigen is unknown.

The chain is built from TRBV6-5 and TRBJ1-4; D might be TRBD1 (6 bases). Sequencing was done on a sample of PBMCs. The receptor comes from a boy aged 10-17 years in good health and CMV-seronegative. The CDR3 reads CASSYLQGANEKLFF. The CDR3 DNA is TGTGCCAGCAGTTACTTACAGGGAGCTAATGAAAAACTGTTTTTT.